This TCR beta chain stems from a study of T cell responses to AZD1222 COVID-19 vaccine. In the study overall: Researchers grouped second doses given at about 4 or about 12 weeks into one pool.

V was shortened by 6 bases and J by 13 bases, with 12 bases between the two germline ends. Germline values: CDR1 MDHEN, CDR2 SYDVKM. The CDR3 consists of 11 residues. The assay was immunoSEQ multiplex PCR, and TCRdb's table has in-frame clones only and misses some. The sample holds roughly 140,000 clones, 90% seen once. J is TRBJ2-2 and V is TRBV28; D might be TRBD2 (6 bases). This specimen was peripheral blood, taken on day 0 of AZD1222 vaccination. The TCR originated in an adult in good health. The CDR3 nucleotides are TGTGCCAGCAGCTCCGAGGAGGGGCTGTTTTTT. Its translation: CASSSEEGLFF.